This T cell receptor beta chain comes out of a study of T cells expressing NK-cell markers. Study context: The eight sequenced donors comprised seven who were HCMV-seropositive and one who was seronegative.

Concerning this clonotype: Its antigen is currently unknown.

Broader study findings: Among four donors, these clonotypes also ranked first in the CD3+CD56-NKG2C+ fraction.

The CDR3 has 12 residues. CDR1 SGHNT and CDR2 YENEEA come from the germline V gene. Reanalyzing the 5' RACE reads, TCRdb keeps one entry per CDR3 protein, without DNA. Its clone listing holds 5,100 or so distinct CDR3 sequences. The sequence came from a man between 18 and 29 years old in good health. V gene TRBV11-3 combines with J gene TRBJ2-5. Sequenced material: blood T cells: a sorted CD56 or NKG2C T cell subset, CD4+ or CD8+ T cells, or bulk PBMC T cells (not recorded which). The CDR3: CASSMGTRTQYF.